This entry is about one T cell receptor beta chain. No cognate antigen has been identified for it. It has no much larger one-base neighbor in the sample; base qualities were not kept. These data come from a study of CD8 T cells in Susac syndrome (dated by TCRdb to the late 2010s). Concerning the study at large: Whether CD8+ T cell activation and differentiation in Susac syndrome was antigen driven was tested using repertoire sequencing.

RNA was extracted using the RNeasy kit, and roughly 0.45 to 1 ug of the RNA was reverse transcribed with random hexamers. The immunoSEQ multiplex PCR assay, which covers 54 Vbeta and 13 Jbeta segments, was used to amplify TCR beta CDR3 regions. To correct PCR amplification bias, a synthetic template baseline was used for both primer optimization and computational correction. On the study's bioinformatics: Reads were assigned to V, D and J genes according to IMGT and analyzed in immunoSEQ Analyzer, with only productive sequences retained. Clonality was calculated as one minus the Shannon entropy normalized by log2 of the number of productive unique sequences. Public and private clones were assessed among the 100 most prevalent clones of each patient and control. Susac-specific clones were defined as absent from healthy and MS cohorts, 1052 published viral clones and other ImmuneACCESS disease sequences. TCRdb applied fastp at Q25 and MiXCR to the public reads, then kept only in-frame beta chains. Each record represents a unique CDR3 protein, reported with the most common genes and DNA among its rows. TCRdb assigned the V and J calls; the authors' analysis was not used. The sample includes over 200,000 distinct CDR3 sequences, with around 93% observed a single time. The ten largest clones capture 0.082% of the sample.

Summary of the overall study and its limitations: The number of individuals in the TCR sequencing and HLA analysis was recognized as being relatively small.

CDR1 and CDR2 were assigned from the germline V gene (reference sequence) as GTSNPN and SVGIG. Trimmed from V: 2 bases; trimmed from J: 1 base; junction bases lacking a gene match: 2. From the cysteine up to the phenylalanine, the CDR3 has a length of 15 residues. Left in the record is the CDR3 DNA by itself, 45 bases read in frame from the first base. High-throughput TCR beta sequencing profiled peripheral blood CD8+ and CD4+ T cells from healthy donors, Susac syndrome patients and multiple sclerosis patients. The multiple sclerosis controls were treatment-naive patients whose relapsing-remitting disease, either stable or active, fulfilled the revised McDonald criteria. Bulk CD8+ and CD4+ T cells were purified by magnetic negative isolation, while CD8+ TEMRA cells were enriched using FACS. Blood was collected in EDTA tubes and processed within 24 hours, with PBMCs isolated through density gradient centrifugation. PBMCs intended for TCR sequencing were cryopreserved in liquid nitrogen and thawed later in a water bath at 37 degrees C. Purity of sorted or isolated CD4+, CD8+ and CD8+ TEMRA cells was at least 90%.

Sequencing was done on a sample of CD4+ T cells from PBMCs. This sequence originates from a human donor with multiple sclerosis. The chain couples TRBV30 to TRBJ2-2; TRBD1 fits 9 bases in the junction. The DNA is TGTGCCTGGAGTACGGGACAGGGGAACACCGGGGAGCTGTTTTTT. Translated, it reads CAWSTGQGNTGELFF.